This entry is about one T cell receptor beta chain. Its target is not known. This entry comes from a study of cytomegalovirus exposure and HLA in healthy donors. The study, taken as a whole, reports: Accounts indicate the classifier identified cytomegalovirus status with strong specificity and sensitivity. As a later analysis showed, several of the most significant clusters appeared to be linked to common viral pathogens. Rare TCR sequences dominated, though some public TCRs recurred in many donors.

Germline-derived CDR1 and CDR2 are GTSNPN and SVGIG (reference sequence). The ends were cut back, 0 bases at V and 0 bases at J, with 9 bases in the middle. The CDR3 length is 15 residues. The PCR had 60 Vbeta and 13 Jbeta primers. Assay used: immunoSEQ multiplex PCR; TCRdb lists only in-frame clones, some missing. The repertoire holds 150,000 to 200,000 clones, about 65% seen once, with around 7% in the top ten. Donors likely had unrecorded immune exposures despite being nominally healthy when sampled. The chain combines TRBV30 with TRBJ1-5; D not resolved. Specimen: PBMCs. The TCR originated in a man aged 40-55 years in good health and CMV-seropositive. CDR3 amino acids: CAWSVPGSSNQPQHF. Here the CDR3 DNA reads TGTGCCTGGAGTGTTCCGGGGAGTAGCAATCAGCCCCAGCATTTT.